The TCR beta chain described here comes from a study of response to subunit inactivated influenza vaccine. Note on this clonotype: Its antigen is undetermined.

TCRdb reprocessed the RT-PCR reads via MiXCR and lists one record per CDR3 protein. The table has about half a million distinct CDR3 sequences, 10% to 11% seen once; the top ten hold 12%. Broader study findings: Each seasonal influenza vaccination, the authors suggested, recruits few new T cells.

This CDR3 is built from 13 residues. V was clipped by 7 bases and J by 6 bases, with 14 bases between them. Germline V lookup: CDR1 MNHNY, CDR2 SVGAGI (reference sequence). This specimen was PBMCs from blood, taken 40 to 50 days after vaccination. The chain carries TRBV6-6 and TRBJ2-3; D is possibly TRBD2 (5 bases). The sequence came from a man aged 50 to 60 who received an inactivated influenza vaccine. The CDR3 loop reads CASMGRRSDTQYF. The CDR3 region has the DNA TGTGCCAGCATGGGGAGACGCTCTGATACGCAGTATTTT.